A single sample is the source of the 21 T cell receptor beta chains below, sequenced in a study of shared clonotypes between healthy human individuals. TCRdb's table, derived via immunoSEQ multiplex PCR, lists solely in-frame clones and lacks some. The repertoire includes 2,500,000 or so clones, approximately 92% of them detected once, and around 0.15% sits in the top ten. The sequenced material came from naive CD4+ T cells sorted from blood. Described subset: CD45RA+ positively selected. These receptors were obtained from a man younger than 35 in good health.

For this clone: The identical CDR3 is also encoded by other nucleotide sequences in the sample. This chain connects TRBV5-1 to TRBJ2-2; D unclear. Germline assignment: CDR1 SGHRS and CDR2 YFSETQ. This CDR3 has 15 residues. The V and J ends lost 1 base and 0 bases respectively, with 7 bases between them. The CDR3: CASSLSRANTGELFF. CDR3 nucleotide sequence: TGCGCCAGCAGCTTGTCACGAGCGAACACCGGGGAGCTGTTTTTT.

V is TRBV10-2 and J is TRBJ2-1; 9 bases map to TRBD1. Germline V gene data show CDR1 as WSHSY and CDR2 as SAAADI. CDR3 length equals 12 residues. Trimming removed 6 bases from V and 9 bases from J; junction bases left unmatched: 3. The CDR3 nucleotides are TGCGCCAGCAGGACAGGGGGAGGTGAGCAGTTCTTC. The encoded protein is CASRTGGGEQFF.

V usage is TRBV2 and J usage is TRBJ2-2; possible D gene TRBD1, 6 bases. Trimming pared 10 bases from V and 0 bases from J, leaving 15 bases between. Looked up from germline, CDR1 is SNHLY and CDR2 is FYNNEI. The CDR3 has 15 amino acids. The CDR3 DNA sequence: TGTGCCACCAGGGGAAGGGAATCGAACACCGGGGAGCTGTTTTTT. It encodes CATRGRESNTGELFF.

The chain couples TRBV28 to TRBJ2-3; TRBD1 is a possible D gene (5 bases). From germline, CDR1 is MDHEN and CDR2 SYDVKM. The CDR3 runs to 16 residues. Trimming cost V 5 bases and J 0 bases, with 15 bases left between them. In nucleotides, the CDR3 is TGTGCCAGCAGTGATGGACAAGCAGCTAGCACAGATACGCAGTATTTT. Amino acid sequence: CASSDGQAASTDTQYF.

V is TRBV9 and J is TRBJ2-5; D might be TRBD1 or TRBD2, each matching 5 bases. With 0 bases removed from V and 6 bases from J, the gap between germline ends came to 9 bases. Germline V gene data show CDR1 as SGDLS and CDR2 as YYNGEE. The CDR3 contains 13 residues. The CDR3: CASSVDWGQTQYF. In nucleotides, the CDR3 is TGTGCCAGCAGCGTAGACTGGGGACAGACCCAGTACTTC.

The V call is TRBV7-3, the J call TRBJ2-5; the match to TRBD2 covers 9 bases. CDR3 size: 16 residues. CDR1 is SGHTA and CDR2 is FQGTGA in the germline V gene. The trim removed 2 bases at V and 5 bases at J, leaving 9 bases unmatched. CDR3 in DNA: TGTGCCAGCAGCTTAGTCGCGGGGGGGCTCTCGGAGACCCAGTACTTC. Its translation is CASSLVAGGLSETQYF.

In its sample, this clone was seen once. The V gene is TRBV6-6, the J gene TRBJ1-1; D is unresolved. The germline V gene has CDR1 MNHNY and CDR2 SVGAGI (reference sequence). Trimming pared 4 bases from V and 3 bases from J, leaving 15 bases between. The CDR3 runs 15 residues. This chain's CDR3 is CASSSRRPGDTEAFF. The CDR3 DNA follows: TGTGCCAGCAGTTCCCGGAGGCCCGGGGACACTGAAGCTTTCTTT.

The chain uses TRBV2 and TRBJ1-2; the match to TRBD1 covers 9 bases. This CDR3 is 14 amino acids long. Unmatched junction bases numbered 8, after V lost 5 bases and J lost 7 bases. CDR1 and CDR2 from the germline V gene are SNHLY and FYNNEI. The CDR3 bases are TGTGCCAGCAGTAATACAGGGGGCGCTTCTGGCTACACCTTC. As protein: CASSNTGGASGYTF.

The chain is built from TRBV28 and TRBJ2-1; TRBD2 might be the D (7 bases). Trimming took 0 bases from V and 10 from J, leaving 10 bases between them. Germline loops: CDR1 MDHEN, CDR2 SYDVKM. The CDR3 runs 13 residues. This chain's CDR3 is CASSLWGGLEQFF. DNA for the CDR3: TGTGCCAGCAGTTTATGGGGGGGGCTGGAGCAGTTCTTC.

The CDR3 loop is CASSKGSAEQETQYF. The CDR3, as DNA: TGTGCCAGTAGTAAGGGGTCAGCGGAACAAGAGACCCAGTACTTC. The J gene is TRBJ2-5, the V gene TRBV19; tentatively, D is TRBD1 or TRBD2 (5 bases each). Trimming pared 4 bases from V and 2 bases from J, leaving 14 bases between. Looked up from germline, CDR1 is LNHDA and CDR2 is SQIVND (reference sequence). This CDR3 has 15 amino acids. Full variable domain (rest looked up from reference TRBV19 and TRBJ2-5): DGGITQSPKYLFRKEGQNVTLSCEQNLNHDAMYWYRQDPGQGLRLIYYSQIVNDFQKGDIAEGYSVSREKKESFPLTVTSAQKNPTAFYLCASSKGSAEQETQYFGPGTRLLVL.

The rearrangement links TRBV7-9 to TRBJ1-5, with D perhaps matching TRBD1 (6 bases). Between the trimmed V and J ends, which lost 2 bases and 1 base, there was a span of 15 bases. The CDR3 runs 17 residues. Germline CDR1 and CDR2: SEHNR and FQNEAQ (reference sequence). The CDR3 region has the DNA TGTGCCAGCAGCTTATGGGTGGGGGGCTTCAGCAATCAGCCCCAGCATTTT. It codes for CASSLWVGGFSNQPQHF.

This chain links TRBV18 with TRBJ2-5; 9 bases are shared with TRBD1. The V gene end was trimmed by 4 bases and the J gene end by 4 bases; junction bases not matched to a gene: 4. CDR1 and CDR2 from the germline V gene are KGHSH and LQKENI. The CDR3 runs 14 residues. The CDR3 bases are TGTGCCAGCTCACTACAGGGGGCCGGAGAGACCCAGTACTTC. This sequence encodes CASSLQGAGETQYF.

The chain uses TRBV14 and TRBJ1-1; tentatively, D is TRBD1 (5 bases). V was trimmed by 2 bases and J by 4 bases, leaving 8 bases between them. This CDR3 has 13 amino acids. Per the germline V gene, CDR1 is SGHDN and CDR2 is FVKESK. Here the CDR3 DNA reads TGTGCCAGCAGCCAAAACAGGTTCACTGAAGCTTTCTTT. It is translated as CASSQNRFTEAFF.

The genes are TRBV11-2 and TRBJ1-2, with D perhaps matching TRBD1 (6 bases). V shed 5 bases and J shed 7 bases, with 14 bases lying between them. The CDR3 has 13 residues. Germline CDR1 is SGHAT and CDR2 is FQNNGV. The CDR3 region has the DNA TGTGCCAGCAGCCCCATGGGGGCTGGTGGCTACACCTTC. It yields the protein CASSPMGAGGYTF. The entire variable domain, with the rest obtained from reference TRBV11-2 and TRBJ1-2, is as follows: EAGVAQSPRYKIIEKRQSVAFWCNPISGHATLYWYQQILGQGPKLLIQFQNNGVVDDSQLPKDRFSAERLKGVDSTLKIQPAKLEDSAVYLCASSPMGAGGYTFGSGTRLTVV.

The chain has TRBV6-5 and TRBJ1-1; D might be TRBD1 (6 bases). Germline V gives CDR1 MNHEY, CDR2 SVGAGI. V was pared by 5 bases and J by 4 bases, with 11 bases between. CDR3 size: 13 residues. The CDR3: CASSSVGGTEAFF. DNA of the CDR3: TGTGCCAGCAGTAGCGTAGGGGGCACTGAAGCTTTCTTT.

The chain employs TRBV10-3 and TRBJ1-1, with 11 bases matching TRBD1. This CDR3 is 15 amino acids long. The V gene's germline CDR1 is ENHRY and CDR2 SYGVKD. V dropped 0 bases and J dropped 8; count of bases not matched to a gene: 5. CDR3 residues: CAISESVRTGGEAFF. The DNA for the CDR3 is TGTGCCATCAGTGAGTCGGTGAGGACAGGGGGCGAAGCTTTCTTT.

This clone came up a few times. The J gene is TRBJ1-1, the V gene TRBV11-2; TRBD1 matches at 9 bases. CDR1 and CDR2 from the germline V gene are SGHAT and FQNNGV. The CDR3 consists of 13 residues. V was clipped by 5 bases and J by 5 bases; unmatched bases: 3. The CDR3 nucleotides read TGTGCCAGCAGCGGGGACAGGGTGACTGAAGCTTTCTTT. This codes for CASSGDRVTEAFF.

The V gene is TRBV6-5, the J gene TRBJ2-7; no definite D call. This CDR3 region has 14 residues. The germline gives CDR1 MNHEY, CDR2 SVGAGI. V was trimmed by 6 bases and J by 2 bases, leaving 14 bases between them. The CDR3 loop reads CASSPVSRTYEQYF. As DNA, the CDR3 is TGTGCCAGCAGCCCCGTCTCTCGGACCTACGAGCAGTACTTC.

The chain links TRBV14 to TRBJ2-1; D unclear. The CDR3 extends over 12 amino acids. From germline, CDR1 is SGHDN and CDR2 FVKESK. Trimming left V 3 bases short and J 15 bases short, with 15 bases between. CDR3 sequence reads: CASSQALSWAFF. The CDR3, as DNA: TGTGCCAGCAGCCAGGCACTAAGTTGGGCGTTCTTC. The full variable domain, with the rest looked up from reference TRBV14 and TRBJ2-1, is EAGVTQFPSHSVIEKGQTVTLRCDPISGHDNLYWYRRVMGKEIKFLLHFVKESKQDESGMPNNRFLAERTGGTYSTLKVQPAELEDSGVYFCASSQALSWAFFGPGTRLTVL.

In DNA, the CDR3 is TGTGCCAGCAGCTTAAGCATCGCTGCGGGGGATACGCAGTATTTT. The encoded protein is CASSLSIAAGDTQYF. This sequence joins TRBV7-8 and TRBJ2-3; D is perhaps TRBD2 (6 bases). This CDR3 spans 15 amino acids. V shed 2 bases and J shed 6 bases, with 15 bases lying between them. Germline V gene sequence: CDR1 SGHVS, CDR2 FQNEAQ.

This chain uses TRBV6-1 with TRBJ1-5; 9 positions match TRBD1. Germline lookup yields CDR1 MNHNS and CDR2 SASEGT. The ends lost 4 bases at V and 5 bases at J; junction bases unmatched: 3. CDR3 size: 14 residues. This CDR3 is CASSVDRGDQPQHF. DNA of the CDR3: TGTGCCAGCAGTGTCGACAGGGGGGATCAGCCCCAGCATTTT.